This entry features one TCR beta chain sequence. The sample originates from a study of blood T cell repertoires in COVID-19. Study information: Sites in the United States, Italy and Spain provided acute and convalescent COVID-19 samples. PBMCs, B-cell-depleted T cells, or T cells were the source of the cDNA or gDNA that made up the material.

As handled by the study authors: Amplified reference gene primers provided the basis for estimating nucleated cell counts. Some clones are missing from TCRdb's copy, which holds only in-frame ones; the method was immunoSEQ multiplex PCR. V and J calls and clone size are those listed in that table; D and trimming were worked out from the DNA. The sample shows a few hundred thousand clones, about 89% of them seen only once. Germline V gives CDR1 SGHAT, CDR2 FQNNGV. V shed 3 bases and J 8 bases; nucleotides not matched to a gene: 2. The CDR3 is made up of 12 amino acids. The chain couples TRBV11-2 to TRBJ1-2; TRBD1 aligns across 8 bases. Sequencing used peripheral blood. The sequence derives from a woman in her fifties or sixties with acute or convalescent COVID-19. CDR3 nucleotide sequence: TGTGCCAGCAGCTTTGGACAGGGCGGCTACACCTTC. Translating gives CASSFGQGGYTF.